Below, 22 T cell receptor beta chains from the same sample are listed, as sequenced in a study of shared T cell receptors in the human thymus. The repertoire was sequenced with immunoSEQ multiplex PCR; TCRdb's copy has only in-frame clones and lacks some. The data contain 640,000 or so clones, about 87% of them singletons. The sample also formed part of further work on human thymus T cells.

Sequenced sample: thymocytes. The receptors here all came from a boy less than two years old with a congenital heart defect.

The chain has TRBV27 and TRBJ2-5, with TRBD1 matching 9 bases. Germline values: CDR1 MNHEY, CDR2 SMNVEV (reference sequence). The CDR3 is 17 residues long. V gave up 5 bases and J gave up 0 bases; unmatched junction bases: 10. CDR3 amino acids: CASSPNPGQGYQETQYF. CDR3 nucleotides: TGTGCCAGCAGTCCGAACCCTGGACAGGGGTACCAAGAGACCCAGTACTTC.

V usage is TRBV25-1 and J usage is TRBJ2-7; maybe TRBD1 (6 bases). This CDR3 region has 16 residues. Per the germline V gene, CDR1 is MGHDK and CDR2 is SYGVNS. Trimming took off 1 base at V and 3 bases at J, with 16 bases between the two ends. In nucleotides, the CDR3 is TGTGCCAGCAGTGAATCATTACGGGACATGAGCTACGAGCAGTACTTC. This gives the protein CASSESLRDMSYEQYF.

Only one count was recorded for this clone. The chain couples TRBV2 to TRBJ1-4; 8 bases match TRBD1. V shed 1 base and J 2 bases; nucleotides not matched to a gene: 0. CDR3 length: 15 amino acids. Looked up from germline, CDR1 is SNHLY and CDR2 is FYNNEI. CDR3 sequence reads: CASSEGDRTNEKLFF. In DNA form, the CDR3 reads TGTGCCAGCAGTGAAGGGGACAGGACTAATGAAAAACTGTTTTTT.

The chain carries TRBV5-1 and TRBJ2-3; D possibly corresponds to TRBD1 (6 bases). The CDR3 covers 16 residues. Germline CDR1 reads SGHRS; CDR2 reads YFSETQ. V lost 2 bases and J 1 base, leaving 14 bases between the germline ends. The CDR3 is CASSLQGELGTDTQYF. CDR3 nucleotides: TGCGCCAGCAGCTTACAGGGAGAACTGGGCACAGATACGCAGTATTTT.

V is TRBV4-1 and J is TRBJ2-7, with 9 nucleotides matching TRBD1. Trimming took 0 bases from V and 3 from J; bases not matched to a gene: 6. Germline V gene sequence: CDR1 MGHRA, CDR2 YSYEKL. The CDR3 has 16 residues. The CDR3 DNA reads as TGCGCCAGCAGCCAAGATCCCGCGGGACAGGGCTACGAGCAGTACTTC. Residues: CASSQDPAGQGYEQYF.

The chain has TRBV6-1 and TRBJ2-7; 7 positions match TRBD1. The V gene end was trimmed by 7 bases and the J gene end by 3 bases; junction bases not matched to a gene: 9. CDR1 is MNHNS, CDR2 SASEGT, per germline. This CDR3 spans 14 amino acids. The CDR3 nucleotides are TGTGCCAGCACGAGACAGGGAGATTTCTACGAGCAGTACTTC. Protein: CASTRQGDFYEQYF.

The V and J genes are TRBV7-2 and TRBJ2-3; 9 bases line up with TRBD1. CDR1 and CDR2 (germline): SGHTA, FQGNSA. V lost 6 bases, J lost 0 bases, and 7 bases stayed unmatched. The CDR3 is made up of 16 amino acids. The DNA of the CDR3 is TGTGCCAGCAGGCCAGGACAGGGGATTAGCACAGATACGCAGTATTTT. Protein: CASRPGQGISTDTQYF.

This chain connects TRBV5-1 to TRBJ2-3; 9 nucleotides agree with TRBD2. V was clipped by 3 bases and J by 6 bases; unmatched bases: 8. This CDR3 spans 15 amino acids. Germline values: CDR1 SGHRS, CDR2 YFSETQ. The DNA for the CDR3 is TGCGCCAGCAGCTCTACGAGGCGGGAGGGCGATACGCAGTATTTT. Amino acids: CASSSTRREGDTQYF.

The chain has TRBV7-3 and TRBJ2-1; 9 positions agree with TRBD2. From germline, CDR1 is SGHTA and CDR2 FQGTGA. V trimming: 4 bases; J trimming: 7 bases; junction bases outside the gene matches: 14. This CDR3 has 17 residues. In DNA form, the CDR3 reads TGTGCCAGCAGCTCCTCAAGCAGCGGGGGGCTCCGGAATGAGCAGTTCTTC. Its protein product is CASSSSSSGGLRNEQFF.

This clone came up once. The chain combines TRBV5-5 with TRBJ2-3; D is possibly TRBD1 (6 bases). The CDR3 spans 19 residues. The V gene lost 3 bases and the J gene lost 0 bases, with 23 bases spanning the gap. CDR1 is SGHKS and CDR2 is YYEKEE in the germline V gene (reference sequence). The CDR3 sequence is CASSWGWGRFSLSTDTQYF. CDR3 DNA: TGTGCCAGCAGCTGGGGGTGGGGGCGATTTTCTCTTAGCACAGATACGCAGTATTTT.

The chain recombines TRBV25-1 with TRBJ2-1, with a weak D call TRBD2 (6 bases). The CDR3 contains 15 residues. V was pared by 2 bases and J by 8 bases, with 16 bases between. Per germline, CDR1 MGHDK and CDR2 SYGVNS. The CDR3 sequence: CASSEMAGPNDEQFF. In DNA form, the CDR3 reads TGTGCCAGCAGTGAAATGGCGGGACCGAACGATGAGCAGTTCTTC.

This chain connects TRBV5-8 to TRBJ1-5; perhaps TRBD1 as D (6 bases). Germline V lookup: CDR1 SGHTS, CDR2 YDEGEE. The CDR3 is made up of 16 amino acids. Trimming removed 4 bases at V and 0 bases at J, with 14 bases between. CDR3 region: CASSTGQRYSNQPQHF. The CDR3 DNA follows: TGTGCCAGCAGCACAGGACAGCGTTATAGCAATCAGCCCCAGCATTTT.

This clone has a handful of counts. The CDR3 DNA sequence: TGCAGCGTTGAAGTGGGGACAGGGGCGGACACCATATATTTT. It encodes CSVEVGTGADTIYF. The chain is built from TRBV29-1 and TRBJ1-3; 10 bases align to TRBD1. CDR3 length: 14 amino acids. With 1 base clipped from V and 8 bases from J, the junction kept 5 bases outside the gene matches. Looked up from germline, CDR1 is SQVTM and CDR2 is ANQGSEA.

CDR3 sequence (DNA): TGTGCCAGCTCACCGATGGGCAGGGTGGACGAGCAGTACTTC. The encoded protein is CASSPMGRVDEQYF. The rearrangement links TRBV18 to TRBJ2-7; TRBD1 might be the D (5 bases). Germline CDR1 reads KGHSH; CDR2 reads LQKENI. Trimming removed 3 bases from V and 5 bases from J, with 14 bases in between. The CDR3 consists of 14 residues. Using reference TRBV18 and TRBJ2-7 for the parts outside the CDR3, the full variable domain is NAGVMQNPRHLVRRRGQEARLRCSPMKGHSHVYWYRQLPEEGLKFMVYLQKENIIDESGMPKERFSAEFPKEGPSILRIQQVVRGDSAAYFCASSPMGRVDEQYFGPGTRLTVT.

V usage is TRBV5-1 and J usage is TRBJ2-5; perhaps TRBD1 as D (5 bases). The CDR3 has 15 residues. Trimming pared 0 bases from V and 1 base from J, leaving 10 bases between. Germline loops: CDR1 SGHRS, CDR2 YFSETQ. The CDR3 here is CASSLGGLSQETQYF. The CDR3 region has the DNA TGCGCCAGCAGCTTGGGGGGCCTGAGCCAAGAGACCCAGTACTTC.

The chain carries TRBV15 and TRBJ2-2; TRBD2 agrees at 11 bases. Germline V gene sequence: CDR1 LNHNV, CDR2 YYDKDF (reference sequence). This CDR3 comprises 19 residues. V shed 5 bases and J 5 bases; nucleotides not matched to a gene: 16. The CDR3 DNA follows: TGTGCCACCAGCCTCCTAGCGGGAGGTAGTAATGGGGAAACCGGGGAGCTGTTTTTT. Amino acid sequence: CATSLLAGGSNGETGELFF.

The chain recombines TRBV28 with TRBJ2-1; 7 positions agree with TRBD1. The V segment lost 2 bases and the J segment 9 bases; nucleotides outside the gene matches: 7. This CDR3 is built from 14 residues. In germline, CDR1 is MDHEN, CDR2 SYDVKM. Written as DNA, the CDR3 is TGTGCCAGCAGTTTAGGATCACAGGGGTTTGAGCAGTTCTTC. Translated, it gives CASSLGSQGFEQFF.

V gene TRBV19 combines with J gene TRBJ1-5; 7 bases are a match to TRBD1. J lost 0 bases, V lost 3 bases, and 11 bases had no gene match. CDR3 length equals 18 residues. Germline V lookup: CDR1 LNHDA, CDR2 SQIVND (reference sequence). This CDR3 is CASSIHRKGGLSNQPQHF. The CDR3 coding sequence is TGTGCCAGTAGTATTCACAGAAAAGGGGGCCTTAGCAATCAGCCCCAGCATTTT.

The table lists this clone with a few counts. V is TRBV4-3 and J is TRBJ1-1; 7 nucleotides line up with TRBD1. Germline CDR1 reads LGHNA; CDR2 reads YSLEER. The CDR3 loop spans 18 amino acids. The trim removed 0 bases at V and 7 bases at J, leaving 17 bases unmatched. The CDR3 sequence is CASSQDQGVGYRYGEAFF. CDR3 sequence (DNA): TGCGCCAGCAGCCAAGATCAGGGGGTCGGTTATCGGTATGGTGAAGCTTTCTTT.

The CDR3 loop is CAISDPDRAGIYGYTF. DNA for the CDR3: TGTGCCATCAGTGACCCTGACAGGGCAGGGATTTATGGCTACACCTTC. This chain links TRBV10-3 with TRBJ1-2; 7 nucleotides line up with TRBD1. This CDR3 has 16 residues. V dropped 3 bases and J dropped 5; count of bases not matched to a gene: 12. Germline V lookup: CDR1 ENHRY, CDR2 SYGVKD.

The chain is built from TRBV14 and TRBJ2-4; TRBD1 agrees at 7 bases. The CDR3 totals 15 residues. CDR1 and CDR2 (germline): SGHDN, FVKESK. With 6 bases clipped from V and 2 bases from J, the junction kept 7 bases outside the gene matches. CDR3 loop: CASSRRDRPKNIQYF. Here the CDR3 DNA reads TGTGCCAGCAGTCGCCGGGACAGACCCAAAAACATTCAGTACTTC.

This chain joins TRBV6-1 and TRBJ2-3; 8 positions match TRBD2. The germline V gene has CDR1 MNHNS and CDR2 SASEGT. J lost 4 bases, V lost 10 bases, and 10 bases had no gene match. The CDR3 totals 14 residues. CDR3 in amino acids: CAIKERESADTQYF. The CDR3 DNA is TGTGCCATCAAGGAGCGGGAGTCTGCAGATACGCAGTATTTT.